The rows below give T cell receptor beta chains drawn from one sample of a study of blood T cell repertoires in COVID-19. The data were produced by immunoSEQ multiplex PCR, yet TCRdb's version contains in-frame clones alone and is incomplete. The sample has more than 65,000 clones; about 91% are singletons. Sequences were obtained from peripheral blood. The receptors originated from a woman between 45 and 65 years old with acute or convalescent COVID-19. Each CDR3 is given with its conserved first and last residue. Each record gives: clone size, V gene, J gene, D gene, CDR3 protein, CDR3 DNA. A D gene is named only where the DNA matches it firmly. Rows give clone size only sometimes, using once, few, many, or a class for an expanded clone.

size: NA; V: TRBV30; J: TRBJ2-4; D: NA; CDR3: CAWSRGLTKNIQYF; DNA: TGTGCCTGGAGTCGGGGATTGACCAAAAACATTCAGTACTTC
size: NA; V: TRBV6-5; J: TRBJ1-1; D: TRBD1; CDR3: CASSYTGGVTEAFF; DNA: TGTGCCAGCAGTTACACAGGGGGCGTGACTGAAGCTTTCTTT
size: NA; V: TRBV20-1; J: TRBJ2-3; D: NA; CDR3: CSVSTRDTQYF; DNA: TGCAGTGTTTCCACCAGGGATACGCAGTATTTT
size: few; V: TRBV4-3; J: TRBJ1-5; D: NA; CDR3: CASSQDRGSNQPQHF; DNA: TGCGCCAGCAGCCAAGATAGAGGCAGCAATCAGCCCCAGCATTTT
size: once; V: TRBV5-4; J: TRBJ2-1; D: TRBD2; CDR3: CASSLEGGSTAYNEQFF; DNA: TGTGCCAGCAGCTTGGAGGGCGGGAGCACGGCATACAATGAGCAGTTCTTC
size: NA; V: TRBV6-5; J: TRBJ1-4; D: TRBD1; CDR3: CATDPGTGSEKLFF; DNA: TGTGCCACCGACCCCGGGACAGGGAGCGAAAAACTGTTTTTT
size: few; V: TRBV30; J: TRBJ1-3; D: NA; CDR3: CAWGSSGNTIYF; DNA: TGTGCCTGGGGGAGCTCTGGAAACACCATATATTTT
size: NA; V: TRBV27; J: TRBJ1-2; D: NA; CDR3: CASSPGEANYGYTF; DNA: TGTGCCAGCAGTCCAGGGGAAGCTAACTATGGCTACACCTTC
size: NA; V: TRBV28; J: TRBJ1-1; D: NA; CDR3: CASSSTGTLEAFF; DNA: TGTGCCAGCAGTTCGACCGGGACTCTTGAAGCTTTCTTT
size: NA; V: TRBV30; J: TRBJ1-5; D: TRBD1; CDR3: CAWSEGTGKEQPQHF; DNA: TGTGCCTGGAGTGAGGGGACAGGGAAAGAGCAGCCCCAGCATTTT
size: NA; V: TRBV4-2; J: TRBJ2-5; D: TRBD2; CDR3: CASSHGAGGGSQETQYF; DNA: TGTGCCAGCAGCCATGGGGCGGGGGGTGGCTCTCAAGAGACCCAGTACTTC
size: NA; V: TRBV7-2; J: TRBJ1-2; D: NA; CDR3: CASSPRPGQNNYGYTF; DNA: TGTGCCAGCAGTCCGAGGCCGGGACAAAATAACTATGGCTACACCTTC
size: NA; V: TRBV9; J: TRBJ1-2; D: NA; CDR3: CASSVSGGADYGYTF; DNA: TGTGCCAGCAGCGTCAGCGGGGGGGCGGACTATGGCTACACCTTC
size: NA; V: TRBV6-5; J: TRBJ1-2; D: TRBD1; CDR3: CAARPGQDYGYTF; DNA: TGTGCCGCAAGACCGGGACAGGACTATGGCTACACCTTC
size: NA; V: TRBV11-2; J: TRBJ2-1; D: TRBD2; CDR3: CASSTMGTSGTNEQFF; DNA: TGTGCCAGCAGCACAATGGGGACTAGCGGAACGAATGAGCAGTTCTTC
size: NA; V: TRBV29-1; J: TRBJ1-1; D: NA; CDR3: CSVLSLNTEAFF; DNA: TGCAGCGTTCTGAGTCTGAACACTGAAGCTTTCTTT